One TCR beta chain is described in this entry. What it binds is not known. Starting material of around 490 ng total RNA yielded TCR beta cDNA via a constant-region primer. ARM-PCR, slightly modified, supplied the TCR beta libraries through three nested multiplex PCR rounds. The first two PCR rounds used TRBV1-TRBV30 primers with a Cbeta primer, roughly 10 cycles each. From the multiplex PCR reads, TCRdb called clonotypes with MiXCR, one entry per CDR3 protein. This table holds some 180,000 distinct CDR3 sequences, over 45% found once. Blood RNA was derived from unsorted whole blood, and germline DNA was extracted too. The data belong to a study of tumor-infiltrating lymphocytes in primary liver carcinoma. Turning to the study itself: Through surgical resection, the patients' primary liver carcinoma was treated. Each of the samples returned roughly 3.65 to 8 million productive TCRbeta reads (a yield similar across tissue types). Regarding the study as a whole: Pairs comparing tumor with adjacent tissue or blood overlapped less than pairs drawn from tumor regions. Blood's top-250-clone fraction was significantly lower than that of tumors (p = 0.039).

Trimming removed 5 bases from V and 0 bases from J; junction bases left unmatched: 15. The CDR3 runs to 17 residues. The V gene's germline CDR1 is GTSNPN and CDR2 SVGIG (reference sequence). The sequenced material came from peripheral blood. The V gene is TRBV30, the J gene TRBJ1-1; 7 bases are a match to TRBD1. This TCR derives from a man in his forties with primary liver carcinoma and hepatitis B virus infection. CDR3 sequence reads: CAWEPGFAGQVNTEAFF. The CDR3 nucleotides are TGTGCCTGGGAACCGGGGTTCGCTGGACAGGTGAACACTGAAGCTTTCTTT.